These 20 T cell receptor beta chains share one sample of origin, sequenced in a study of vaccination and CD4 T cells after COVID-19. Sequenced with the Oncomine TCR Beta short-read assay was DNA taken from cultured CD4+ T cells. TCRdb ran MiXCR on the PCR reads and lists one entry per CDR3 protein. The table has 20,000 or so distinct CDR3 sequences, 50% to 60% seen once. No antigen has been identified for these receptors. Treatment described: approximately nine-day PBMC culture with coronavirus spike peptide pools or control peptides (ViraFEST assay). The material was CD4+ T cells from blood, cultured in vitro, obtained before SARS-CoV-2 vaccination. The receptors were sampled from a human donor who had recovered from COVID-19.

V is TRBV6-5 and J is TRBJ2-2; TRBD2 matches 7 bases. The CDR3 is 15 amino acids. Per the germline V gene, CDR1 is MNHEY and CDR2 is SVGAGI. The J segment lost 5 bases and the V segment lost 2 bases, leaving 5 bases of the junction unmatched. DNA for the CDR3: TGTGCCAGCAGTTACGGCGGGAGCGGGACCGGGGAGCTGTTTTTT. This encodes CASSYGGSGTGELFF.

Here the CDR3 reads CASSIADSTEAFF. CDR3 nucleotide sequence: TGTGCCAGCAGCATCGCGGACAGCACTGAAGCTTTCTTT. The chain has TRBV7-3 and TRBJ1-1, with D possibly being TRBD1 (6 bases). Trimming shortened V by 5 bases and J by 4 bases, and 11 bases separated the two germline ends. The V gene's germline CDR1 is SGHTA and CDR2 FQGTGA. This CDR3 spans 13 amino acids.

This chain connects TRBV6-1 to TRBJ1-2; 12 positions agree with TRBD1. The CDR3 contains 16 residues. Trimming removed 7 bases from V and 5 bases from J; junction bases left unmatched: 11. Germline CDR1 is MNHNS and CDR2 is SASEGT. The CDR3 loop reads CASIYRGQGAIYGYTF. CDR3 bases: TGTGCCAGCATCTACCGGGGACAGGGGGCAATTTATGGCTACACCTTC.

The chain employs TRBV21-1 and TRBJ2-6; TRBD2 is the table's D call, not checked against the DNA. TRBV21-1 has pseudogene status. The length of the CDR3 is 18 residues. The CDR3 reads CASSICEGRFSAANVLTF. DNA of the CDR3: TGTGCCAGCAGCATCTGCGAGGGCCGATTCTCGGCGGCCAACGTCCTGACTTTC.

The chain employs TRBV2 and TRBJ2-5; D is ambiguous. V gave up 7 bases and J gave up 2 bases, with 11 bases separating them. Germline assignment: CDR1 SNHLY and CDR2 FYNNEI. This CDR3 has 13 residues. CDR3 amino acids: CASNQVLQETQYF. Here the CDR3 DNA reads TGTGCCAGCAATCAGGTACTACAAGAGACCCAGTACTTC.

The chain carries TRBV29-1 and TRBJ1-2, with TRBD1 matching over 8 bases. The length of the CDR3 is 13 residues. From germline, CDR1 is SQVTM and CDR2 ANQGSEA. After removal of 4 bases from V and 5 bases from J, the junction contained 6 bases not matched to a gene. The DNA for the CDR3 is TGCAGCGTTGTTCAGGGGGCAGGGTATGGCTACACCTTC. Its translation is CSVVQGAGYGYTF.

The chain recombines TRBV12-3 or TRBV12-4 with TRBJ2-3; TRBD2 might be the D (6 bases). The CDR3 sequence is 16 residues long. The V end was cut by 1 base, the J end by 1 base, with 12 bases between. Here the CDR3 DNA reads TGTGCCAGCAGTTTAGGGGGGGAATTCGGCACAGATACGCAGTATTTT. Its translation: CASSLGGEFGTDTQYF.

This chain connects TRBV19 to TRBJ1-1, with D uncertain. Between the trimmed V and J ends, which lost 7 bases and 11 bases, there was a span of 14 bases. Germline CDR1 LNHDA, CDR2 SQIVND (reference sequence). The CDR3 spans 11 residues. The CDR3 DNA reads TGTGCCAGTATTTTTGGACCGGGGGCTTTCTTT. Residues: CASIFGPGAFF.

This clonotype was counted a few times. The CDR3 here is CASSESSAYGYTF. DNA for the CDR3: TGTGCCAGCAGTGAATCTTCAGCCTATGGCTACACCTTC. The chain joins TRBV6-1 to TRBJ1-2; D is ambiguous. Between the trimmed V and J ends, which lost 2 bases and 4 bases, there was a span of 8 bases. The CDR3 is 13 amino acids. The germline V gene encodes CDR1 MNHNS and CDR2 SASEGT.

This clonotype was counted a single time. The CDR3 ends on some other residue instead of the conserved phenylalanine or tryptophan, so this is likely a read error. The DNA is left out, because the CDR3 cannot be placed on it with certainty; the CDR3 is given as TCRdb lists it. This sequence joins TRBV21-1 and TRBJ1-2. TRBV21-1 is a recognized pseudogene. From its first to its last residue, the CDR3 has 17 amino acids. The CDR3 sequence: CASSKVAGPLANYGYTL.

V and J are TRBV24-1 and TRBJ2-5, with D unresolved. Germline assignment: CDR1 KGHDR and CDR2 SFDVKD. This CDR3 has 15 residues. Trimming removed 3 bases at V and 7 bases at J, with 17 bases between. The CDR3 nucleotides read TGTGCCACCAGTGATCCCCAGTCCCAAGTAGGGACCCAGTACTTC. It yields the protein CATSDPQSQVGTQYF.

V gene TRBV28 combines with J gene TRBJ1-5, with a weak D call TRBD1 (6 bases). V was clipped by 3 bases and J by 2 bases, with 14 bases between them. CDR3 size: 16 residues. Germline CDR1 and CDR2: MDHEN and SYDVKM. The CDR3 sequence is CASSFVGGLGNQPQHF. In DNA, the CDR3 is TGTGCCAGCAGTTTTGTTGGGGGGCTAGGCAATCAGCCCCAGCATTTT. The full variable domain, rest sourced from reference TRBV28 and TRBJ1-5, is DVKVTQSSRYLVKRTGEKVFLECVQDMDHENMFWYRQDPGLGLRLIYFSYDVKMKEKGDIPEGYSVSREKKERFSLILESASTNQTSMYLCASSFVGGLGNQPQHFGDGTRLSIL.

The V gene is TRBV10-3, the J gene TRBJ1-2; 7 bases map to TRBD1. This CDR3 region has 12 residues. CDR1 is ENHRY, CDR2 SYGVKD, per germline. The V gene end was trimmed by 6 bases and the J gene end by 6 bases; junction bases not matched to a gene: 4. CDR3 amino acids: CAISGTDHGYTF. The CDR3 DNA sequence: TGTGCCATCAGCGGGACAGACCATGGCTACACCTTC.

The rearrangement joins TRBV6-2 or TRBV6-3 to TRBJ2-7, with 14 bases aligning to TRBD2. The V and J ends lost 6 bases and 4 bases, in that order; junction bases with no gene match: 8. This CDR3 has 16 residues. Per germline, CDR1 MNHEY and CDR2 SVGEGT. The CDR3 DNA follows: TGTGCCAGCAGGGAGAGACTAGCGGGAGGGCCATACGAGCAGTACTTC. Translation: CASRERLAGGPYEQYF.

The chain is built from TRBV12-3 or TRBV12-4 and TRBJ1-1; possible D gene TRBD1, 5 bases. V was pared by 3 bases and J by 3 bases, with 11 bases between. CDR3 length equals 14 residues. The CDR3 loop reads CASSLAGLYTEAFF. CDR3 nucleotides: TGTGCCAGCAGTTTGGCAGGGCTTTACACTGAAGCTTTCTTT.

This chain joins TRBV5-4 and TRBJ2-3; D is tentatively TRBD1 or TRBD2 (5 bases each). The germline CDR1 and CDR2 sequences are SGHNT and YYREEE (reference sequence). V was cut by 0 bases and J by 5 bases, with 16 bases left in between. CDR3 length: 16 amino acids. This chain's CDR3 is CASSLGVGVGQDTQYF. CDR3 DNA: TGTGCCAGCAGCTTGGGAGTCGGGGTGGGGCAAGATACGCAGTATTTT. Full variable domain (remainder filled in from reference TRBV5-4 and TRBJ2-3): ETGVTQSPTHLIKTRGQQVTLRCSSQSGHNTVSWYQQALGQGPQFIFQYYREEENGRGNFPPRFSGLQFPNYSSELNVNALELDDSALYLCASSLGVGVGQDTQYFGPGTRLTVL.

This clonotype was counted between two and nine times. This rearrangement joins TRBV6-1 to TRBJ2-3, with a tentative D call TRBD1 (6 bases). Trimming took off 0 bases at V and 0 bases at J, with 13 bases between the two ends. The germline V gene has CDR1 MNHNS and CDR2 SASEGT. The CDR3 has 17 amino acids. The CDR3 is CASSEAPTGWSTDTQYF. CDR3 coding DNA: TGTGCCAGCAGTGAAGCGCCCACAGGGTGGAGCACAGATACGCAGTATTTT.

The chain employs TRBV19 and TRBJ1-2; 8 bases match TRBD1. The germline CDR1 and CDR2 sequences are LNHDA and SQIVND (reference sequence). This CDR3 comprises 13 residues. The junction had 1 base not matched to a gene; V was cut back by 4 bases and J by 3 bases. CDR3 in DNA: TGTGCCAGTAGTACGACAGGGGACTATGGCTACACCTTC. Translating it yields CASSTTGDYGYTF.

DNA of the CDR3: TGCAGTGCTGGATTACAGGGGGCTGGGGGCATTCAGTACTTC. It translates to CSAGLQGAGGIQYF. V and J are TRBV20-1 and TRBJ2-4, with 9 bases lining up with TRBD1. Trimming removed 5 bases from V and 9 bases from J; junction bases left unmatched: 11. CDR1 and CDR2 from the germline V gene are DFQATT and SNEGSKA (reference sequence). CDR3 length equals 14 residues.

The sample holds one count of this clonotype. The chain employs TRBV20-1 and TRBJ1-4; D not certain. This CDR3 region has 12 residues. Trimming took off 5 bases at V and 8 bases at J, with 12 bases between the two ends. The germline V gene has CDR1 DFQATT and CDR2 SNEGSKA (reference sequence). The DNA for the CDR3 is TGCAGTGCTTTTCGAGATGGGGAAAAACTGTTTTTT. It is translated as CSAFRDGEKLFF.